The next 10 T cell receptor beta chains were all read from a single sample in a study of preoperative IRX-2 immunotherapy in early breast cancer. Repertoires were generated with immunoSEQ multiplex PCR, while TCRdb's copy carries only in-frame clones and drops some. The sample lists around 13,000 clones, under 95% seen once, with around 28% in the top ten. Treatment defined: preoperative locoregional IRX-2 cytokine immunotherapy. Sample collection was performed from a patient treated with IRX-2 immunotherapy. The receptors shown here come from a human donor with breast cancer.

V gene TRBV28 combines with J gene TRBJ1-1; D not resolved. The CDR3 runs to 15 residues. V gave up 2 bases and J gave up 1 base, with 11 bases separating them. Germline V gene sequence: CDR1 MDHEN, CDR2 SYDVKM. Here the CDR3 reads CASSLVLEGNTEAFF. DNA for the CDR3: TGTGCCAGCAGTTTAGTTCTTGAGGGGAACACTGAAGCTTTCTTT.

This chain connects TRBV2 to TRBJ2-2; maybe TRBD2 (6 bases). Trimming shortened V by 8 bases and J by 0 bases, and 13 bases separated the two germline ends. CDR1 SNHLY and CDR2 FYNNEI come from the germline V gene. The CDR3 length is 15 residues. CDR3 residues: CASVWGGPNTGELFF. The CDR3 nucleotides are TGTGCCAGCGTTTGGGGAGGCCCGAACACCGGGGAGCTGTTTTTT.

This sequence joins TRBV4-2 and TRBJ1-4; 7 nucleotides agree with TRBD1. Germline V gives CDR1 LGHNA, CDR2 YNFKEQ. CDR3 length: 19 amino acids. The junction had 13 bases not matched to a gene; V was cut back by 3 bases and J by 0 bases. The CDR3 nucleotides are TGTGCCAGCAGCCAGATGGCGGCGACAGGGTATGCAACTAATGAAAAACTGTTTTTT. Translation gives CASSQMAATGYATNEKLFF.

This clone has more than one count but fewer than ten. The chain combines TRBV10-1 with TRBJ2-2, with 9 bases matching TRBD1. With 6 bases clipped from V and 5 bases from J, the junction kept 7 bases outside the gene matches. Germline V lookup: CDR1 WNHNN, CDR2 SYGVQD (reference sequence). This CDR3 comprises 15 residues. The CDR3 DNA is TGCGCCAGCAGCAAGGGACAGGGATATACCGGGGAGCTGTTTTTT. Its protein product is CASSKGQGYTGELFF.

The J gene is TRBJ2-1, the V gene TRBV6-1; D possibly matches TRBD1 or TRBD2 (6 bases each). V was clipped by 0 bases and J by 5 bases, with 14 bases between them. This CDR3 has 16 amino acids. CDR1 is MNHNS and CDR2 is SASEGT in the germline V gene. CDR3 DNA sequence: TGTGCCAGCAGTGAAGCGGGGGGCGCAGGTCACAATGAGCAGTTCTTC. It yields the protein CASSEAGGAGHNEQFF.

The V call is TRBV7-9, the J call TRBJ1-4; D is ambiguous. The ends were cut back, 1 base at V and 0 bases at J, with 3 bases in the middle. The CDR3 consists of 14 residues. Germline V gene lookup returns CDR1 SEHNR and CDR2 FQNEAQ (reference sequence). CDR3 sequence reads: CASSLDTTNEKLFF. CDR3 DNA: TGTGCCAGCAGCTTAGACACAACTAATGAAAAACTGTTTTTT.

The chain joins TRBV29-1 to TRBJ1-5; weak D call: TRBD1 (5 bases). The germline V and J ends were trimmed by 4 bases and 8 bases, with 15 bases remaining between them. The CDR3 is 13 amino acids. CDR1 is SQVTM and CDR2 is ANQGSEA in the germline V gene. The CDR3 DNA reads as TGCAGCGTTGTTGGGGGATTCGGAGAGCCCCAGCATTTT. This translates into CSVVGGFGEPQHF.

This clone turned up a few times. This rearrangement joins TRBV18 to TRBJ2-7, with unresolved D. With 1 base removed from V and 5 bases from J, the gap between germline ends came to 9 bases. Germline assignment: CDR1 KGHSH and CDR2 LQKENI. The CDR3 has 13 amino acids. Here the CDR3 DNA reads TGTGCCAGCTCACCACTATCAGGAGACGAGCAGTACTTC. Residues: CASSPLSGDEQYF.

The CDR3 DNA sequence: TGTGCCAGCAGCCAAATTGGACTAGCGGGGGAAAAGACCCAGTACTTC. This gives the protein CASSQIGLAGEKTQYF. This chain links TRBV5-4 with TRBJ2-5, with 13 bases matching TRBD2. The germline V gene encodes CDR1 SGHNT and CDR2 YYREEE (reference sequence). This CDR3 comprises 16 residues. V was clipped by 4 bases and J by 6 bases; unmatched bases: 9.

This sequence joins TRBV5-4 and TRBJ2-1; D may be TRBD2 (6 bases). The V and J ends lost 0 bases and 6 bases respectively, with 19 bases between them. The germline CDR1 and CDR2 sequences are SGHNT and YYREEE (reference sequence). The CDR3 length is 17 residues. CDR3 in amino acids: CASSLAPGGAIGNEQFF. CDR3 in DNA: TGTGCCAGCAGCTTGGCCCCCGGAGGGGCGATCGGCAATGAGCAGTTCTTC.